A single sample gave rise to the 3 T cell receptor beta chains below, sequenced in a study of tumor-infiltrating lymphocytes in primary liver carcinoma. A primer in the constant region served to generate TCR beta cDNA from about 470 ng of total RNA. Three nested multiplex PCR rounds, a slightly modified ARM-PCR method, built the TCR beta libraries. For roughly 10 cycles apiece, the opening two PCR rounds ran with TRBV1-TRBV30 forward primers and a C-beta reverse primer. TCRdb redid the calling of the multiplex PCR reads with MiXCR, one entry per CDR3 protein. In the table there are 84,000 or so distinct CDR3 sequences, 55% to 85% of which are singletons. It was from roughly 20-30 mg of unsorted bulk tissue that RNA and DNA were co-extracted. Sequencing was carried out using liver tumor tissue from sampling region 1. Subset indicated: tumor region T1, superior pole. These TCRs come from a man aged 35-49 years with primary liver carcinoma and hepatitis B virus infection.

About this clonotype: Given a much more abundant clone one base away, this may be a read error. This chain joins TRBV2 and TRBJ2-3; D gene unclear. The germline V gene encodes CDR1 SNHLY and CDR2 FYNNEI. Trimming took 7 bases from V and 5 from J, leaving 10 bases between them. The CDR3 contains 12 residues. The CDR3 DNA follows: TGTGCCAGCAAACATGGGGTAGATACGCAGTATTTT. Amino acids: CASKHGVDTQYF.

The CDR3 DNA is TGCGGCATTGAAGATCGGCAGGCCCCCTACACCTTC. Translation gives CGIEDRQAPYTF. V is TRBV29-1 and J is TRBJ1-2; D remains ambiguous. The CDR3 runs to 12 residues. Germline CDR1 SQVTM, CDR2 ANQGSEA.

About this clonotype: Germline is not matched at one junction end, which may reflect a read error. The rearrangement uses TRBV11-2 and TRBJ2-3, with D uncertain. Germline V CDR1 and CDR2: SGHAT, FQNNGV. The CDR3 has 15 amino acids. The CDR3: CASSKLSSRIDTQYF. DNA for the CDR3: TGTGCCAGCAGTAAACTTTCTTCCCGCATAGATACGCAGTATTTC.